This TCR beta chain is drawn from a study of T-cell reconstitution after alpha-beta-depleted transplantation in children. This clonotype was recorded a few times. During its preparation, the TCRbeta library received unique molecular identifiers. TCRdb fed the PCR reads into MiXCR, producing one record per CDR3 protein. The profile shows some 600,000 distinct CDR3 sequences, 16% of them singletons. This CDR3 contains 15 residues. Germline trimming cut 2 bases from V and 3 bases from J; bases unmatched to any gene: 6. Germline V gene lookup returns CDR1 SGHTA and CDR2 FQGNSA. The specimen was PBMCs from the stem cell graft donor, collected from the stem cell graft. The TCR originated in a human donor who donated a stem cell graft to a child with acute myeloid leukemia. The chain couples TRBV7-2 to TRBJ1-2; 7 bases agree with TRBD1. Here the CDR3 DNA reads TGTGCCAGCAGCTTATCCCAGGGGGTAGACTATGGCTACACCTTC. This translates into CASSLSQGVDYGYTF.